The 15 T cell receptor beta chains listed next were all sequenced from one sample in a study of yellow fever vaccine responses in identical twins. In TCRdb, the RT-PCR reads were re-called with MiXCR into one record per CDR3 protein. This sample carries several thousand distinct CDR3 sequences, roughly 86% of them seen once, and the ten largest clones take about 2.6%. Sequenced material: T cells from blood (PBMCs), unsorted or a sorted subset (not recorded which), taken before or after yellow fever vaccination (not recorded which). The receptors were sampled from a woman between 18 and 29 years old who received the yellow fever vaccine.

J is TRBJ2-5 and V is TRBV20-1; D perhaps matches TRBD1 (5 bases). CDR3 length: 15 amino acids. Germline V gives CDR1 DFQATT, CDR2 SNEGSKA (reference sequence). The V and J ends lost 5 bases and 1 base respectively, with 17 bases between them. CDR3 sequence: CSAPKSWGSQETQYF. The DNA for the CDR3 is TGCAGTGCTCCGAAGTCGTGGGGCTCCCAAGAGACCCAGTACTTC.

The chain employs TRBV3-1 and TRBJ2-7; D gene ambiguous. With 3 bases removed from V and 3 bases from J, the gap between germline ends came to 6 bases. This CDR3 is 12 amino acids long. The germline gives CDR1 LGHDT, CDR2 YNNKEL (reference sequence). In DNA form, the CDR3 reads TGTGCCAGCAGCCATCGTGGCTACGAGCAGTACTTC. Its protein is CASSHRGYEQYF.

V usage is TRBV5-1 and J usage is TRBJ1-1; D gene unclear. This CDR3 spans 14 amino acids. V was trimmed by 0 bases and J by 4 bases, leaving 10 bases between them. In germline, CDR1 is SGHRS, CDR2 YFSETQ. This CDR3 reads CASSLDPGFTEAFF. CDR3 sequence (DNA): TGCGCCAGCAGCTTGGACCCGGGGTTCACTGAAGCTTTCTTT.

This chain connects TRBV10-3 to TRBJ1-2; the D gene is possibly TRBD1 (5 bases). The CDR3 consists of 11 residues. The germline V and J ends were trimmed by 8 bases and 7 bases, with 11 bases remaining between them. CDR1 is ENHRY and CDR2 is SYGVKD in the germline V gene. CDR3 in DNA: TGTGCCATCGAAGAGAGGGGTGGCTACACCTTC. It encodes CAIEERGGYTF.

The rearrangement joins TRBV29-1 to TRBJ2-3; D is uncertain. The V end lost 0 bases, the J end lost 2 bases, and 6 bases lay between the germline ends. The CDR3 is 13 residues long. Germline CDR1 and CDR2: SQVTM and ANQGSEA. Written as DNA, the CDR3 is TGCAGCGTTGAAGACGGATACACAGATACGCAGTATTTT. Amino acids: CSVEDGYTDTQYF.

The CDR3 bases are TGCAGCGTTGAAGGCGCCGACGGGCTGTCCTACAATGAGCAGTTCTTC. Translation gives CSVEGADGLSYNEQFF. The chain recombines TRBV29-1 with TRBJ2-1; no definite D call. Germline V gene sequence: CDR1 SQVTM, CDR2 ANQGSEA. V shed 1 base and J shed 1 base, with 14 bases lying between them. This CDR3 has 16 residues.

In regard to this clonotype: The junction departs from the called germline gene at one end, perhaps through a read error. The CDR3 DNA reads TGTGCCAGCAGCCTAGGTGCGGGGAGCAATCAGCCCCAGCATTTT. Protein sequence: CASSLGAGSNQPQHF. The chain joins TRBV13 to TRBJ1-5; D is unresolved. The CDR3 covers 15 residues. Germline V gene lookup returns CDR1 PRHDT and CDR2 FYEKMQ (reference sequence).

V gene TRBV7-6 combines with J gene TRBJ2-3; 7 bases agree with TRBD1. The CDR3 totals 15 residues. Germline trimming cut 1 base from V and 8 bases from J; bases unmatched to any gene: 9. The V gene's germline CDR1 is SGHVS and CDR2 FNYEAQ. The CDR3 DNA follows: TGTGCCAGCAGCTTAGGGACAGGTTCCCAGAGTACGCAGTATTTT. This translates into CASSLGTGSQSTQYF.

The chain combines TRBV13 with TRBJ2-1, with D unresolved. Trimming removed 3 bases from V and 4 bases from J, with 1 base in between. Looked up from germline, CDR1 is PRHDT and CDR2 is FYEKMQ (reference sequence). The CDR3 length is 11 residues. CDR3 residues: CASSFYNEQFF. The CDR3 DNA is TGTGCCAGCAGCTTTTACAATGAGCAGTTCTTC.

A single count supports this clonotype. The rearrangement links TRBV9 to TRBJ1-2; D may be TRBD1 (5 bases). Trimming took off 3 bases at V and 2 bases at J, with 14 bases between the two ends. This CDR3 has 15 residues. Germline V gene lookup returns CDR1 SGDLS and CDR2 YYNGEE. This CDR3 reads CASSAGRGLNYGYTF. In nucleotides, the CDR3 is TGTGCCAGCAGCGCCGGGAGGGGCCTAAACTATGGCTACACCTTC.

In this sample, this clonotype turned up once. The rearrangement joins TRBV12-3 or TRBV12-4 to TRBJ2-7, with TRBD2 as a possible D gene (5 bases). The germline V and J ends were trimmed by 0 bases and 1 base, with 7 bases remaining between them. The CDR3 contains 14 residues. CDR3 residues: CASSLAGASYEQYF. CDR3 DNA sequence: TGTGCCAGCAGTTTAGCGGGAGCGTCCTACGAGCAGTACTTC.

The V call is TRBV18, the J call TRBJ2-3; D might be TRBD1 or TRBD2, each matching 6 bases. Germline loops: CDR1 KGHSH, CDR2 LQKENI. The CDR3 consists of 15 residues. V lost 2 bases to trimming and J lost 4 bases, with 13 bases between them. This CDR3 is CASSPGGTGADTQYF. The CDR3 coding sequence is TGTGCCAGCTCACCAGGGGGCACGGGGGCAGATACGCAGTATTTT.

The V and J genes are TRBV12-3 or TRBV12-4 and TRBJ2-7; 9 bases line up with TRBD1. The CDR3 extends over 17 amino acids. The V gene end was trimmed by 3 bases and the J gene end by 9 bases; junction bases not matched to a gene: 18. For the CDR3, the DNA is TGTGCCAGCAGTTTTATCCAAGGGACAGGGACCCTTTTTCGGCAGTACTTC. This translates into CASSFIQGTGTLFRQYF.

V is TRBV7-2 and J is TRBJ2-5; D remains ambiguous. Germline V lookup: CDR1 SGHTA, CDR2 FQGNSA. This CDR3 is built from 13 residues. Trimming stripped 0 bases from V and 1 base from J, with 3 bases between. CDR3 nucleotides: TGTGCCAGCAGCTTAGCGATCCAAGAGACCCAGTACTTC. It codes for CASSLAIQETQYF.

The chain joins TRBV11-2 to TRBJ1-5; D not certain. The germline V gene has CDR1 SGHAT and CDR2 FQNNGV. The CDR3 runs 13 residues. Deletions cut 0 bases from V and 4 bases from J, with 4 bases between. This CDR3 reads CASSLETNQPQHF. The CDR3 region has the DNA TGTGCCAGCAGCTTAGAAACTAATCAGCCCCAGCATTTT. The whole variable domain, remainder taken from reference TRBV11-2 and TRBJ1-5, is EAGVAQSPRYKIIEKRQSVAFWCNPISGHATLYWYQQILGQGPKLLIQFQNNGVVDDSQLPKDRFSAERLKGVDSTLKIQPAKLEDSAVYLCASSLETNQPQHFGDGTRLSIL.